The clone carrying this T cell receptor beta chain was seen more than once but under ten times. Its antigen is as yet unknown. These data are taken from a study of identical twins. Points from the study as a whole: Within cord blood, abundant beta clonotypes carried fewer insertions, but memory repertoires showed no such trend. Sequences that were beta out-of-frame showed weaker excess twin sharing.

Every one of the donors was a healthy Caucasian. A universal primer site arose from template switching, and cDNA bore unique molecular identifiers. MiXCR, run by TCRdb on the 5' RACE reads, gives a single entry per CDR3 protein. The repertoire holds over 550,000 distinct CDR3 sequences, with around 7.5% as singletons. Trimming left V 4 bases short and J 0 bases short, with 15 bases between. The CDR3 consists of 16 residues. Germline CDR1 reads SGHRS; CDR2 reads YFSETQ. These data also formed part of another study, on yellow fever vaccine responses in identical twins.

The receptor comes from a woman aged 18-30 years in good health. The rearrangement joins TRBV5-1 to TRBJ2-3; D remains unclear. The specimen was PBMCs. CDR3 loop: CASSADTKISTDTQYF. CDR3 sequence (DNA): TGCGCCAGCAGCGCAGACACTAAAATTAGCACAGATACGCAGTATTTT.